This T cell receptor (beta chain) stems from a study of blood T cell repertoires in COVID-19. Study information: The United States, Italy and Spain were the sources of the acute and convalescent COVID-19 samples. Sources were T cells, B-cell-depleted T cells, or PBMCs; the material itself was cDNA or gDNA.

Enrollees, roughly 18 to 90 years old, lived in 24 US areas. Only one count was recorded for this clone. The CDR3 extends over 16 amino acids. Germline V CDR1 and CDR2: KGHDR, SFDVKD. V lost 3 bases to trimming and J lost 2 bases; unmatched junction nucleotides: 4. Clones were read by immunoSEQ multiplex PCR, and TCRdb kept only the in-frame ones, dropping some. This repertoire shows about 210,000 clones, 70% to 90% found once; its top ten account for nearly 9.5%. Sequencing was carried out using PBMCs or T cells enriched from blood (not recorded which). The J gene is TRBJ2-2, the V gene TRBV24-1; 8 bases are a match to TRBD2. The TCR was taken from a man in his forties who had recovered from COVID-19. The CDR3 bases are TGTGCCACCAGTGATCCCCGGGGGGGTAACACCGGGGAGCTGTTTTTT. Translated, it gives CATSDPRGGNTGELFF.